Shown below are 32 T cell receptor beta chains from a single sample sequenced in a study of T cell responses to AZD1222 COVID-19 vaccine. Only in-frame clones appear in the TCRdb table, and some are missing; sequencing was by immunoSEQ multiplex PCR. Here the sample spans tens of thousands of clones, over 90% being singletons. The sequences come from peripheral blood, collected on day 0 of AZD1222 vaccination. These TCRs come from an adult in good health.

The CDR3 reads CASSIDVGKAPLHF. For the CDR3, the DNA is TGTGCCAGTAGTATAGATGTAGGGAAGGCGCCCCTCCACTTT. The J gene is TRBJ1-6, the V gene TRBV19, with unresolved D. The CDR3 runs to 14 residues. V was shortened by 0 bases and J by 13 bases, with 13 bases between the two germline ends. Germline V gene data show CDR1 as LNHDA and CDR2 as SQIVND (reference sequence).

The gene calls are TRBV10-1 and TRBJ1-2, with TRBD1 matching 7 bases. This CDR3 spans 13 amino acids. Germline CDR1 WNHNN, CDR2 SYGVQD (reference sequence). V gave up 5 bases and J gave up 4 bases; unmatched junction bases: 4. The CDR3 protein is CASSPTGTYGYTF. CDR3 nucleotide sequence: TGCGCCAGCAGTCCGACAGGGACCTATGGCTACACCTTC.

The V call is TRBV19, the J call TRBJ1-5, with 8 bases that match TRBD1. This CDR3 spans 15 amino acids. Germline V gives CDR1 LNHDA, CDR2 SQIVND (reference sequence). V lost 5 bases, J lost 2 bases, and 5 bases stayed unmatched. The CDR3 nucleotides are TGTGCCAGTAGTTTCCTACAGGGGGGCAATCAGCCCCAGCATTTT. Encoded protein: CASSFLQGGNQPQHF.

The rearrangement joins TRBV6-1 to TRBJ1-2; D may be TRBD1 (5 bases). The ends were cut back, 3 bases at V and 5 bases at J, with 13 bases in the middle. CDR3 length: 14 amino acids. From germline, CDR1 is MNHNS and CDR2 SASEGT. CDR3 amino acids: CASSEEGRRYGYTF. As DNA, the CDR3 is TGTGCCAGCAGTGAGGAGGGGAGGAGGTATGGCTACACCTTC.

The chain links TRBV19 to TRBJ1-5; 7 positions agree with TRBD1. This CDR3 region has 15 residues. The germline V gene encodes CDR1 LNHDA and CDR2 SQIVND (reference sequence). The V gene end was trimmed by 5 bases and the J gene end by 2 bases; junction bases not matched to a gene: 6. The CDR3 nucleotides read TGTGCCAGTAGTCGACAGGGAGAAGGCAATCAGCCCCAGCATTTT. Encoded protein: CASSRQGEGNQPQHF.

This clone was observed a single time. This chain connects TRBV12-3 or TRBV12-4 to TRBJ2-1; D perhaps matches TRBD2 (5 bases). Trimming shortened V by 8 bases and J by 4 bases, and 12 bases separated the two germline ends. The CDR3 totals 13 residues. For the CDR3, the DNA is TGTGCCAGCGAGCCGGACTCATACAATGAGCAGTTCTTC. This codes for CASEPDSYNEQFF.

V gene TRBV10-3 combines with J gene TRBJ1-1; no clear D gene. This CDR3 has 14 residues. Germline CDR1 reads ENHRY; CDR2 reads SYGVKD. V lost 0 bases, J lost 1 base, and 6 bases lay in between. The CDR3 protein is CAISESAWNTEAFF. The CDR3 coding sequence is TGTGCCATCAGTGAGTCGGCGTGGAACACTGAAGCTTTCTTT.

CDR3 nucleotides: TGTGCCAGCAGCCCGACAGGGGACCATAATTCACCCCTCCACTTT. As protein: CASSPTGDHNSPLHF. The V gene is TRBV5-5, the J gene TRBJ1-6, with 8 bases that match TRBD1. This CDR3 has 15 amino acids. J lost 5 bases, V lost 4 bases, and 5 bases had no gene match. Germline-derived CDR1 and CDR2 are SGHKS and YYEKEE (reference sequence). The full variable domain, its missing parts supplied by reference TRBV5-5 and TRBJ1-6, is DAGVTQSPTHLIKTRGQQVTLRCSPISGHKSVSWYQQVLGQGPQFIFQYYEKEERGRGNFPDRFSARQFPNYSSELNVNALLLGDSALYLCASSPTGDHNSPLHFGNGTRLTVT.

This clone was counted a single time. The CDR3 loop is CASSFRVSGGGYTF. The CDR3 DNA reads TGTGCCAGCAGTTTTCGGGTTTCGGGCGGCGGCTACACCTTC. V usage is TRBV28 and J usage is TRBJ1-2, with D hard to call. Germline V gives CDR1 MDHEN, CDR2 SYDVKM. The V end was cut by 3 bases, the J end by 8 bases, with 16 bases between. The CDR3 sequence is 14 residues long.

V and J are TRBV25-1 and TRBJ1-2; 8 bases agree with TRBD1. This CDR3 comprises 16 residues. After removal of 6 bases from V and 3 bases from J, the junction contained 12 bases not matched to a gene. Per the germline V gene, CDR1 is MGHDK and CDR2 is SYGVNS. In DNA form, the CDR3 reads TGTGCCAGCAGCGGACCGGACAGGGTTGCCGACTATGGCTACACCTTC. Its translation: CASSGPDRVADYGYTF.

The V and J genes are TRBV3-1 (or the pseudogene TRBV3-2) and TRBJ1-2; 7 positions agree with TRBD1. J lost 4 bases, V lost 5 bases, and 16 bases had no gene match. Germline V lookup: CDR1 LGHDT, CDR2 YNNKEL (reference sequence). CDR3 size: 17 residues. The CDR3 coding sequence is TGTGCCAGCAGCTCTTGGGCCCCGACAGGGAAGACCTATGGCTACACCTTC. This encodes CASSSWAPTGKTYGYTF.

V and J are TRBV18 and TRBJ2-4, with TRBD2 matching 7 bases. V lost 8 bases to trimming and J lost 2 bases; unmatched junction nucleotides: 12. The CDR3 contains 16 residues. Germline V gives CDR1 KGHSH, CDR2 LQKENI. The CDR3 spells CASPGRAVIPKNIQYF. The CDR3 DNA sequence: TGTGCCAGCCCAGGGAGGGCTGTTATTCCCAAAAACATTCAGTACTTC.

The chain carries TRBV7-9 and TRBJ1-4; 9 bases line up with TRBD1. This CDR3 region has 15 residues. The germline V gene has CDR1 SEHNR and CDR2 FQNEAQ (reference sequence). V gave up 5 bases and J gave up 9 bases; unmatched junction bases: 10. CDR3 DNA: TGTGCCAGCAGCCTCCGGGACAGGGAGAATCAAAAACTGTTTTTT. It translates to CASSLRDRENQKLFF.

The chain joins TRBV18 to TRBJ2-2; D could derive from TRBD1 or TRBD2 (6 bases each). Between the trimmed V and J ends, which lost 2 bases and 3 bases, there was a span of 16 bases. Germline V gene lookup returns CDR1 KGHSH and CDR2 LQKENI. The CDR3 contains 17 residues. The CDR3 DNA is TGTGCCAGCTCACCATTCAGGAGGGGGTTGGACACCGGGGAGCTGTTTTTT. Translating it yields CASSPFRRGLDTGELFF.

CDR3 coding DNA: TGCGCCAGCAGCCGGGAAGGGACAGGAGGATCACCCCTCCACTTT. Its translation: CASSREGTGGSPLHF. The chain couples TRBV4-3 to TRBJ1-6, with TRBD1 identical over 8 bases. The junction had 9 bases not matched to a gene; V was cut back by 4 bases and J by 10 bases. Germline V gives CDR1 LGHNA, CDR2 YSLEER. This CDR3 contains 15 residues.

The CDR3 DNA sequence: TGTGCCAGCAGCGGCAGTCTACGGAGCGGGGAGCTGTTTTTT. It yields the protein CASSGSLRSGELFF. V is TRBV7-6 and J is TRBJ2-2; D ambiguous. CDR1 and CDR2 (germline): SGHVS, FNYEAQ. Trimming stripped 5 bases from V and 7 bases from J, with 14 bases between. The CDR3 totals 14 residues. The complete variable domain, with remaining parts taken from reference TRBV7-6 and TRBJ2-2, reads GAGVSQSPRYKVTKRGQDVALRCDPISGHVSLYWYRQALGQGPEFLTYFNYEAQQDKSGLPNDRFSAERPEGSISTLTIQRTEQRDSAMYRCASSGSLRSGELFFGEGSRLTVL.

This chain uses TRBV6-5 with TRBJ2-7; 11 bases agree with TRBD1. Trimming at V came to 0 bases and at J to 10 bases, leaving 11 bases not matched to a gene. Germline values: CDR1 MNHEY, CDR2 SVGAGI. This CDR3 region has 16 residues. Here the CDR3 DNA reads TGTGCCAGCAGTTACTCGTCCGGGACAGGGGGGGGTGGACAGTACTTC. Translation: CASSYSSGTGGGGQYF.

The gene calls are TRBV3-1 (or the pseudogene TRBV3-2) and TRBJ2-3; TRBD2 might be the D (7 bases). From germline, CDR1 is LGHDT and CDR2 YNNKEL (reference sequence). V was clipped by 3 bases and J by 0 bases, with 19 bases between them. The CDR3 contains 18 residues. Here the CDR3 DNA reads TGTGCCAGCAGCCAGACACCCTGGGGGCGGGGGAGCACAGATACGCAGTATTTT. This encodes CASSQTPWGRGSTDTQYF.

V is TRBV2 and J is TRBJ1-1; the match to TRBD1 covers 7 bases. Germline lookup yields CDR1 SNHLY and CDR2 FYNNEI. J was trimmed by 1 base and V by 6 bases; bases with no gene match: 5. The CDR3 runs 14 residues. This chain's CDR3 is CASRMGQPNTEAFF. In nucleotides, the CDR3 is TGTGCCAGCAGGATGGGACAGCCGAACACTGAAGCTTTCTTT.

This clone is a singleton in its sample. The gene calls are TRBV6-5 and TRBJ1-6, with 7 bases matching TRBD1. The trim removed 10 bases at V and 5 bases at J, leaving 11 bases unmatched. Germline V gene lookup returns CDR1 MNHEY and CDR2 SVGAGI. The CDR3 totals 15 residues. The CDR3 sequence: CATQRRGPDNSPLHF. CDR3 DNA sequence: TGTGCCACCCAGAGGAGGGGGCCGGATAATTCACCCCTCCACTTT.

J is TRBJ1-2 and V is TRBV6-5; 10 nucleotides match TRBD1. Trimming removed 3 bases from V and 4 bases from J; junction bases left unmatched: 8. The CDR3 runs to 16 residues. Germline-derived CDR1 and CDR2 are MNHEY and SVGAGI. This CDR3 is CASSYQGQGVPYGYTF. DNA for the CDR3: TGTGCCAGCAGTTATCAAGGACAGGGGGTCCCCTATGGCTACACCTTC.

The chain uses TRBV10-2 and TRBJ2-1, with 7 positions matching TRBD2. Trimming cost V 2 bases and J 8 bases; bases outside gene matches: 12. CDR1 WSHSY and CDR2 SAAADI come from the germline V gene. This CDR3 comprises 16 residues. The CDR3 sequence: CASSEARASGWDEQFF. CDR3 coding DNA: TGCGCCAGCAGTGAGGCCCGGGCTAGCGGTTGGGATGAGCAGTTCTTC.

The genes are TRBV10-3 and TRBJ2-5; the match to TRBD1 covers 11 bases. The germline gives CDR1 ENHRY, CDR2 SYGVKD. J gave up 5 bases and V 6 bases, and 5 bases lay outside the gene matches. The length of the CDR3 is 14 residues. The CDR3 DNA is TGTGCCATCAGAGGACAGGGGGCGGGGGAGACCCAGTACTTC. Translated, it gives CAIRGQGAGETQYF.

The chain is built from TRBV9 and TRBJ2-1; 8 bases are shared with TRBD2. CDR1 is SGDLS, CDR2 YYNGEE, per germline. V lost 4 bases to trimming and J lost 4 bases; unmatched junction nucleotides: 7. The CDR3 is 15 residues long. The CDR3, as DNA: TGTGCCAGCAGCATCTCGGGGGGGCTTTACAATGAGCAGTTCTTC. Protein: CASSISGGLYNEQFF.

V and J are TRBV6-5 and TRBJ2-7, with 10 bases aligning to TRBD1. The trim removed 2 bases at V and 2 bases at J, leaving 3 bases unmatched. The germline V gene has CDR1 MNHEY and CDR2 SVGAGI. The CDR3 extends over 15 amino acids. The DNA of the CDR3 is TGTGCCAGCAGTTACGGACAGGGGGAGCCCTACGAGCAGTACTTC. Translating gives CASSYGQGEPYEQYF.

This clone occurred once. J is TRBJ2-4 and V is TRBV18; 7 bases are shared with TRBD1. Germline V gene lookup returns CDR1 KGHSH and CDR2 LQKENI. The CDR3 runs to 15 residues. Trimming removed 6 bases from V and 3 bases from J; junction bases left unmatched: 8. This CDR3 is CASSSPGTVKNIQYF. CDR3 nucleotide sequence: TGTGCCAGCTCCTCCCCCGGGACAGTCAAAAACATTCAGTACTTC.

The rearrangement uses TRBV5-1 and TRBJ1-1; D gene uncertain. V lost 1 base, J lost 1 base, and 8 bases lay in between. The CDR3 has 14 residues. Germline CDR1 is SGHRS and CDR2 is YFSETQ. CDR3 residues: CASSLLGQNTEAFF. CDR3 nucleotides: TGCGCCAGCAGCTTGTTAGGTCAGAACACTGAAGCTTTCTTT.

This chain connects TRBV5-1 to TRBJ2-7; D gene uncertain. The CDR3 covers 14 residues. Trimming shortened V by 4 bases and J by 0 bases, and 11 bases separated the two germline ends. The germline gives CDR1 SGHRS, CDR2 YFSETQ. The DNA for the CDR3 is TGCGCCAGCAGCCCCCGGGCTGACTCCTACGAGCAGTACTTC. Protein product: CASSPRADSYEQYF.

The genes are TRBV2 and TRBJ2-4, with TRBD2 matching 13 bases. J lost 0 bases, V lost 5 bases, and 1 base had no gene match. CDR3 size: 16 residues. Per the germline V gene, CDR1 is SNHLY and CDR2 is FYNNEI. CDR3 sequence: CASSWTSGGAKNIQYF. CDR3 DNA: TGTGCCAGCAGTTGGACTAGCGGGGGAGCCAAAAACATTCAGTACTTC.

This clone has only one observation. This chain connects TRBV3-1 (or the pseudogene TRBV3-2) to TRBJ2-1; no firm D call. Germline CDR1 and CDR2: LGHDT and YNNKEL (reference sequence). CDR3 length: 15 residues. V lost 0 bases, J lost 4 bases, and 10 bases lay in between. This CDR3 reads CASSQEGQKYNEQFF. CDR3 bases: TGTGCCAGCAGCCAAGAAGGGCAGAAGTACAATGAGCAGTTCTTC.

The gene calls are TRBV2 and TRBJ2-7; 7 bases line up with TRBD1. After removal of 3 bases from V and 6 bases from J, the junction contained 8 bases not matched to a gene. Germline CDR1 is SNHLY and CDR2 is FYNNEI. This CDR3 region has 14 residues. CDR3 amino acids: CASSDHQTGTEQYF. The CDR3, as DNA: TGTGCCAGCAGTGACCACCAGACAGGGACCGAGCAGTACTTC.

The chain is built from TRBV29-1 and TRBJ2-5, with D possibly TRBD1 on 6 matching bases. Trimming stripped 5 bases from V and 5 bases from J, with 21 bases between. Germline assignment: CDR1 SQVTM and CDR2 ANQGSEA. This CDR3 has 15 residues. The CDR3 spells CSVNPGQSMAETQYF. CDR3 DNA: TGCAGCGTTAACCCCGGACAGAGTATGGCCGAGACCCAGTACTTC.